The 25 T cell receptor beta chains reported below all come from one sample, sequenced in a study of CD8+CD57+ T cells in acquired aplastic anemia. Sequencing involved patients with CD8+CD57+ cell expansion previously shown by flow cytometry. TCR beta VDJ and CDR3 were profiled, and genomic DNA was the template. MiXCR, run by TCRdb on the reads, gives a single entry per CDR3 protein. The profile covers about 160,000 distinct CDR3 sequences, with about 70% appearing a single time and around 45% taken by the ten largest. The specimen sequenced was sorted CD4+, CD8+, or CD8+CD57+ T cells (not recorded which) from PBMCs. The origin of the receptors is a human donor with aplastic anemia.

The chain combines TRBV10-3 with TRBJ2-2; D may be TRBD1 (6 bases). This CDR3 has 15 residues. Germline values: CDR1 ENHRY, CDR2 SYGVKD. V gave up 3 bases and J gave up 0 bases, with 8 bases separating them. In nucleotides, the CDR3 is TGTGCCATCAGTGACAGGGGATCGAACACCGGGGAGCTGTTTTTT. It translates to CAISDRGSNTGELFF.

The chain carries TRBV7-9 and TRBJ1-6, with a tentative D call TRBD1 (6 bases). The CDR3 totals 15 residues. V was cut by 0 bases and J by 6 bases, with 9 bases left in between. Germline CDR1 reads SEHNR; CDR2 reads FQNEAQ (reference sequence). In DNA, the CDR3 is TGTGCCAGCAGCTTAGCGGCAGGGGCTAATTCACCCCTCCACTTT. Translation gives CASSLAAGANSPLHF.

This clonotype was seen a few times. This chain uses TRBV20-1 with TRBJ2-1; D may be TRBD2 (6 bases). Germline CDR1 reads DFQATT; CDR2 reads SNEGSKA (reference sequence). CDR3 length equals 15 residues. V gave up 3 bases and J gave up 7 bases, with 19 bases separating them. The CDR3 reads CSASPRAGRANEQFF. As DNA, the CDR3 is TGCAGTGCTAGCCCCCGGGCGGGGCGAGCTAATGAGCAGTTCTTC.

With respect to this clonotype: Relative to the germline gene, one junction end is altered; a read error may explain this. The chain employs TRBV14 and TRBJ2-7; 7 nucleotides agree with TRBD1. Germline V gene lookup returns CDR1 SGHDN and CDR2 FVKESK. The CDR3 has 14 residues. CDR3 nucleotides: TGTGACAGCAGCCAAAGGGGACAGCTTTACGAGCAGTACTTC. Translated: CDSSQRGQLYEQYF. The whole variable domain, remainder taken from reference TRBV14 and TRBJ2-7, is EAGVTQFPSHSVIEKGQTVTLRCDPISGHDNLYWYRRVMGKEIKFLLHFVKESKQDESGMPNNRFLAERTGGTYSTLKVQPAELEDSGVYFCDSSQRGQLYEQYFGPGTRLTVT.

This chain connects TRBV20-1 to TRBJ2-5, with 9 bases that match TRBD2. Germline values: CDR1 DFQATT, CDR2 SNEGSKA (reference sequence). J lost 5 bases, V lost 3 bases, and 7 bases had no gene match. This CDR3 region has 14 residues. CDR3 sequence reads: CSARGTSLTETQYF. In DNA form, the CDR3 reads TGCAGTGCTAGGGGGACTAGCCTTACGGAGACCCAGTACTTC.

This rearrangement joins TRBV7-8 to TRBJ1-3, with D tentatively TRBD1 (5 bases). The germline V and J ends were trimmed by 1 base and 3 bases, with 13 bases remaining between them. The CDR3 is made up of 16 amino acids. Germline values: CDR1 SGHVS, CDR2 FQNEAQ. CDR3 DNA sequence: TGTGCCAGCAGCTTAGTGTCGGGGGAGTTTGGAAACACCATATATTTT. It yields the protein CASSLVSGEFGNTIYF.

V and J are TRBV12-3 or TRBV12-4 and TRBJ2-1; 9 bases map to TRBD2. CDR3 size: 15 residues. Trimming removed 3 bases from V and 5 bases from J; junction bases left unmatched: 5. The CDR3, as DNA: TGTGCCAGCAGTTTCGCGGGGGGGGGAAACAATGAGCAGTTCTTC. This codes for CASSFAGGGNNEQFF.

Only one count was recorded for this clonotype. The chain is built from TRBV12-5 and TRBJ1-1; maybe TRBD1 (5 bases). Germline V gene data show CDR1 as LGHNT and CDR2 as FRNRAP. The CDR3 spans 15 residues. As DNA, the CDR3 is TGTGCCAGCAGCGTTTACGGGGGATCAGGCACTGAAGCTTTCTTT. This encodes CASSVYGGSGTEAFF.

This clonotype has just one count. This chain uses TRBV25-1 with TRBJ2-3; D might be TRBD1 (5 bases). Germline CDR1 reads MGHDK; CDR2 reads SYGVNS. CDR3 length equals 17 residues. The V end lost 6 bases, the J end lost 2 bases, and 21 bases lay between the germline ends. For the CDR3, the DNA is TGTGCCAGCAGAGCCGCTCCCGGAGTAGGACACACAGATACGCAGTATTTT. This sequence encodes CASRAAPGVGHTDTQYF.

The chain carries TRBV7-9 and TRBJ2-7; the D is unclear. Germline V lookup: CDR1 SEHNR, CDR2 FQNEAQ (reference sequence). Trimming left V 3 bases short and J 3 bases short, with 9 bases between. The CDR3 is made up of 13 amino acids. CDR3 region: CASSLVPFYEQYF. For the CDR3, the DNA is TGTGCCAGCAGCTTGGTACCGTTCTACGAGCAGTACTTC.

The gene calls are TRBV9 and TRBJ1-5; the D gene is possibly TRBD1 (6 bases). Germline loops: CDR1 SGDLS, CDR2 YYNGEE. V was clipped by 3 bases and J by 2 bases, with 12 bases between them. The CDR3 runs 15 residues. CDR3: CASSAGAGGNQPQHF. CDR3 DNA sequence: TGTGCCAGCAGCGCTGGTGCAGGGGGCAATCAGCCCCAGCATTTT.

J is TRBJ2-3 and V is TRBV5-6, with TRBD2 matching over 10 bases. Germline trimming cut 3 bases from V and 6 bases from J; bases unmatched to any gene: 4. The CDR3 extends over 14 amino acids. Germline lookup yields CDR1 SGHDT and CDR2 YYEEEE. The CDR3: CASSWTSGVDTQYF. The CDR3 DNA sequence: TGTGCCAGCAGCTGGACTAGCGGAGTTGATACGCAGTATTTT.

The chain links TRBV12-3 or TRBV12-4 to TRBJ1-1, with D possibly TRBD1 on 5 matching bases. This CDR3 spans 15 amino acids. The V end lost 4 bases, the J end lost 2 bases, and 14 bases lay between the germline ends. The CDR3 reads CASSSIQTANTEAFF. The CDR3 DNA reads TGTGCCAGCAGTTCCATACAGACAGCTAACACTGAAGCTTTCTTT.

About this clonotype itself: The CDR3 does not close with the conserved phenylalanine or tryptophan, likely indicating a read error. The V and J genes are TRBV25-1 and TRBJ1-3, with D unresolved. CDR1 is MGHDK, CDR2 SYGVNS, per germline. This CDR3 region has 13 residues. Trimming took off 6 bases at V and 2 bases at J, with 8 bases between the two ends. The CDR3 sequence is CASRSGTGNTIYL. The CDR3 coding sequence is TGTGCCAGCAGGTCAGGTACTGGAAACACCATATATCTT.

The gene calls are TRBV5-1 and TRBJ2-5, with 8 bases fitting TRBD2. The CDR3 spans 15 residues. Looked up from germline, CDR1 is SGHRS and CDR2 is YFSETQ. The V gene end was trimmed by 5 bases and the J gene end by 1 base; junction bases not matched to a gene: 7. CDR3 DNA: TGCGCCAGCAGAACCGGGACTAGGGTCCAAGAGACCCAGTACTTC. Amino acids: CASRTGTRVQETQYF. Full variable domain (rest looked up from reference TRBV5-1 and TRBJ2-5): KAGVTQTPRYLIKTRGQQVTLSCSPISGHRSVSWYQQTPGQGLQFLFEYFSETQRNKGNFPGRFSGRQFSNSRSEMNVSTLELGDSALYLCASRTGTRVQETQYFGPGTRLLVL.

This clonotype was seen at least ten times. This chain joins TRBV7-3 and TRBJ2-2; tentatively, D is TRBD1 (6 bases). The CDR3 sequence is 12 residues long. V lost 5 bases and J 5 bases, leaving 6 bases between the germline ends. The germline CDR1 and CDR2 sequences are SGHTA and FQGTGA. The CDR3 coding sequence is TGTGCCAGCAGCGACAGGACCGGGGAGCTGTTTTTT. Protein: CASSDRTGELFF.

This clonotype was seen a single time. V usage is TRBV7-9 and J usage is TRBJ1-5, with a tentative D call TRBD1 (5 bases). The V gene's germline CDR1 is SEHNR and CDR2 FQNEAQ (reference sequence). Trimming took 0 bases from V and 7 from J, leaving 16 bases between them. This CDR3 spans 16 amino acids. This chain's CDR3 is CASSLAAGRTLQPQHF. The CDR3 DNA is TGTGCCAGCAGCTTAGCTGCAGGGCGGACCCTCCAGCCCCAGCATTTT.

This chain links TRBV6-4 with TRBJ2-1, with D maybe TRBD2 (7 bases). Germline V gene sequence: CDR1 MRHNA, CDR2 SNTAGT. V shed 6 bases and J shed 6 bases, with 18 bases lying between them. The CDR3 has 15 residues. The CDR3 region is CASSLVGGGGNEQFF. The DNA for the CDR3 is TGTGCCAGCAGCTTAGTGGGGGGAGGGGGCAATGAGCAGTTCTTC.

The chain's CDR3 is CASTGRAYEQYF. The CDR3 DNA sequence: TGCGCCAGCACGGGCAGAGCCTACGAGCAGTACTTC. The chain uses TRBV10-1 and TRBJ2-7; D remains unclear. In germline, CDR1 is WNHNN, CDR2 SYGVQD (reference sequence). This CDR3 contains 12 residues. Deletions cut 7 bases from V and 2 bases from J, with 9 bases between.

This clonotype was seen once. The chain has TRBV9 and TRBJ2-7; D is perhaps TRBD2 (5 bases). V lost 0 bases, J lost 6 bases, and 16 bases lay in between. This CDR3 is built from 15 residues. CDR1 is SGDLS and CDR2 is YYNGEE in the germline V gene. CDR3 coding DNA: TGTGCCAGCAGCGTAGCTGACGCGGGCTGGACCGAGCAGTACTTC. Translated, it gives CASSVADAGWTEQYF. Drawing the rest from reference TRBV9 and TRBJ2-7, the complete variable domain is DSGVTQTPKHLITATGQRVTLRCSPRSGDLSVYWYQQSLDQGLQFLIQYYNGEERAKGNILERFSAQQFPDLHSELNLSSLELGDSALYFCASSVADAGWTEQYFGPGTRLTVT.

The table lists this clonotype with many counts. CDR3 coding DNA: TGCAGTGCTAGTCCCGGGACAGGGTTGAACACTGAAGCTTTCTTT. This encodes CSASPGTGLNTEAFF. V and J are TRBV20-1 and TRBJ1-1; 9 nucleotides match TRBD1. The CDR3 length is 15 residues. V lost 3 bases and J lost 0; bases outside the gene matches: 5. Germline CDR1 is DFQATT and CDR2 is SNEGSKA (reference sequence).

This clonotype has just a few counts. The chain uses TRBV5-4 and TRBJ2-5, with a possible D match to TRBD2 (5 bases). From germline, CDR1 is SGHNT and CDR2 YYREEE (reference sequence). This CDR3 is built from 14 residues. The V gene lost 3 bases and the J gene lost 6 bases, with 15 bases spanning the gap. The CDR3 sequence: CASSSRETKQTQYF. CDR3 DNA sequence: TGTGCCAGCAGCTCCCGAGAGACTAAACAGACCCAGTACTTC. The whole variable domain, filled in from reference TRBV5-4 and TRBJ2-5, reads ETGVTQSPTHLIKTRGQQVTLRCSSQSGHNTVSWYQQALGQGPQFIFQYYREEENGRGNFPPRFSGLQFPNYSSELNVNALELDDSALYLCASSSRETKQTQYFGPGTRLLVL.

J is TRBJ1-2 and V is TRBV6-2 or TRBV6-3, with D perhaps TRBD1 (5 bases). The germline V and J ends were trimmed by 2 bases and 2 bases, with 9 bases remaining between them. The V gene's germline CDR1 is MNHEY and CDR2 SVGEGT. CDR3 length: 14 residues. The DNA for the CDR3 is TGTGCCAGCAGTTACGGGACGCGGAACTATGGCTACACCTTC. As protein: CASSYGTRNYGYTF.

The chain uses TRBV10-1 and TRBJ2-7; D is unresolved. The V end was cut by 1 base, the J end by 1 base, with 14 bases between. This CDR3 spans 16 amino acids. Germline V gene sequence: CDR1 WNHNN, CDR2 SYGVQD (reference sequence). The DNA of the CDR3 is TGCGCCAGCAGTGAGTTAAACCTCCGACGATCCTACGAGCAGTACTTC. It encodes CASSELNLRRSYEQYF.

This clonotype was seen a few times. The chain uses TRBV2 and TRBJ2-5; TRBD2 matches at 8 bases. CDR3 size: 16 residues. Germline V gene lookup returns CDR1 SNHLY and CDR2 FYNNEI. V was pared by 11 bases and J by 7 bases, with 21 bases of the junction left unmatched. DNA for the CDR3: TGTGCCGCCGGCTACTTGGGCGGGGGGACGAGAGGGACCCAGTACTTC. It is translated as CAAGYLGGGTRGTQYF.